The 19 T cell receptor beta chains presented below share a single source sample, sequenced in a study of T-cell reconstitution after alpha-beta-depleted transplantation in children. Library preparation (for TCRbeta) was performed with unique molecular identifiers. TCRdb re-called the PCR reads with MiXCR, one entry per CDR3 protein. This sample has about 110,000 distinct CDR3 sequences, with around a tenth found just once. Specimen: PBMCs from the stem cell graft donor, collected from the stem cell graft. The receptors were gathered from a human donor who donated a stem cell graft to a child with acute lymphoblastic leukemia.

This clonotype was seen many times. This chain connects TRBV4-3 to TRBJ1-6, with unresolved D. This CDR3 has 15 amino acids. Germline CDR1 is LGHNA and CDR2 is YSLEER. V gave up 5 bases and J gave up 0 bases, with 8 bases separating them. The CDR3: CASSSGLSYNSPLHF. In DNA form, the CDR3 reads TGCGCCAGCAGCTCCGGCCTCTCCTATAATTCACCCCTCCACTTT.

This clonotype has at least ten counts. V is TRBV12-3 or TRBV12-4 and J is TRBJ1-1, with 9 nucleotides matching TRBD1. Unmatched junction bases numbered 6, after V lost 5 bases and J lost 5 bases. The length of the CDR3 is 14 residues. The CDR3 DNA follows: TGTGCCAGCAGTCCAGGGACAGGGAGAACTGAAGCTTTCTTT. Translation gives CASSPGTGRTEAFF.

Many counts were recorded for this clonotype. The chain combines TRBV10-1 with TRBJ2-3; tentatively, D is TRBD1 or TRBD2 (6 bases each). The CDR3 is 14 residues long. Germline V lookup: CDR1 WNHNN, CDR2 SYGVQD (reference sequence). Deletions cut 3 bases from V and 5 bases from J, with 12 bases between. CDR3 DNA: TGCGCCAGCAGTGATCCCGGGGGCCGAGATACGCAGTATTTT. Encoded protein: CASSDPGGRDTQYF.

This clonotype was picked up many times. CDR3 in amino acids: CSARRRARGEQYF. DNA for the CDR3: TGCAGTGCTAGACGCCGCGCCCGGGGCGAGCAGTACTTC. This chain uses TRBV20-1 with TRBJ2-7; D is possibly TRBD2 (5 bases). The germline V and J ends were trimmed by 2 bases and 6 bases, with 14 bases remaining between them. There are 13 residues in the CDR3. CDR1 is DFQATT and CDR2 is SNEGSKA in the germline V gene (reference sequence).

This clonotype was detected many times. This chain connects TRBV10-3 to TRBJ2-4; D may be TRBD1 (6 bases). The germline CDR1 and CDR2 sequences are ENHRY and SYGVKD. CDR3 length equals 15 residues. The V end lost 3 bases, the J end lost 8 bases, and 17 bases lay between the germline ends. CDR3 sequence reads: CAISDPDSPKDIQYF. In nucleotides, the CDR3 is TGTGCCATCAGTGACCCGGACAGCCCCAAGGACATTCAGTACTTC.

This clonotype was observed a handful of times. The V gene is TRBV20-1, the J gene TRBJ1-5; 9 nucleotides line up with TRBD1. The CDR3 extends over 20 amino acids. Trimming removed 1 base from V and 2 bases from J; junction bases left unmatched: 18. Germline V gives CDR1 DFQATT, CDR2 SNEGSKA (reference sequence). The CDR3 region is CSARALGRDRDLMGNQPQHF. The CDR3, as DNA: TGCAGTGCTAGAGCCTTGGGCCGGGACAGGGATCTAATGGGCAATCAGCCCCAGCATTTT.

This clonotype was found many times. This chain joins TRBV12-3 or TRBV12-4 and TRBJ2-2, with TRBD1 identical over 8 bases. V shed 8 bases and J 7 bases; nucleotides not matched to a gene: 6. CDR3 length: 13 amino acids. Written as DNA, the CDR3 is TGTGCCAGCCAGACAGGGGCGGGCGGGGAGCTGTTTTTT. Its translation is CASQTGAGGELFF.

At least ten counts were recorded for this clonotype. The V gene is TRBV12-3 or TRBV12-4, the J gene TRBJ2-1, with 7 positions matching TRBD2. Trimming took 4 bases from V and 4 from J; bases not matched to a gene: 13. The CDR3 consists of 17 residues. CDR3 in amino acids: CASSWEGPAGPYNEQFF. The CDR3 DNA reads TGTGCCAGCAGTTGGGAGGGGCCAGCGGGGCCTTACAATGAGCAGTTCTTC.

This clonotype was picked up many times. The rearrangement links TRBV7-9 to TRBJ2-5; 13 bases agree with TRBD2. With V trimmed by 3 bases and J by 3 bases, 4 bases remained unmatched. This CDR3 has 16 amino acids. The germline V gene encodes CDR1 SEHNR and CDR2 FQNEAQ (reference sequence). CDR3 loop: CASSFTGLAGKETQYF. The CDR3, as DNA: TGTGCCAGCAGCTTTACGGGACTAGCGGGGAAAGAGACCCAGTACTTC. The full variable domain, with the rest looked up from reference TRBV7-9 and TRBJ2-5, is DTGVSQNPRHKITKRGQNVTFRCDPISEHNRLYWYRQTLGQGPEFLTYFQNEAQLEKSRLLSDRFSAERPKGSFSTLEIQRTEQGDSAMYLCASSFTGLAGKETQYFGPGTRLLVL.

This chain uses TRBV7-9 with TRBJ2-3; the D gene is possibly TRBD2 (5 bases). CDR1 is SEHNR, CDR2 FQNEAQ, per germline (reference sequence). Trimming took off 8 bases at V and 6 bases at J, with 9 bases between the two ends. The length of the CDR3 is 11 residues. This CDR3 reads CASQREDTQYF. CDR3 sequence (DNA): TGTGCCAGCCAAAGGGAGGATACGCAGTATTTT. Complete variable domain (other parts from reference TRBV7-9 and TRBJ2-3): DTGVSQNPRHKITKRGQNVTFRCDPISEHNRLYWYRQTLGQGPEFLTYFQNEAQLEKSRLLSDRFSAERPKGSFSTLEIQRTEQGDSAMYLCASQREDTQYFGPGTRLTVL.

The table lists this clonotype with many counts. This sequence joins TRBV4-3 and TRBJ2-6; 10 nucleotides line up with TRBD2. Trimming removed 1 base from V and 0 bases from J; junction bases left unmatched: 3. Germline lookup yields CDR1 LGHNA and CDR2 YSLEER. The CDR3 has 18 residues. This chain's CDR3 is CASSQGTSGYSGANVLTF. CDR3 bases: TGCGCCAGCAGCCAAGGGACTAGCGGATACTCTGGGGCCAACGTCCTGACTTTC.

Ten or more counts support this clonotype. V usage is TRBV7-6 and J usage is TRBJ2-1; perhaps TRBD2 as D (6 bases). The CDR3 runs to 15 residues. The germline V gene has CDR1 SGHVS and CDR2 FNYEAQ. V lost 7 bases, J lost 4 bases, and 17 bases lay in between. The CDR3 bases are TGTGCCAGCACCCCAGGTAGCGGAGAATACAATGAGCAGTTCTTC. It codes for CASTPGSGEYNEQFF.

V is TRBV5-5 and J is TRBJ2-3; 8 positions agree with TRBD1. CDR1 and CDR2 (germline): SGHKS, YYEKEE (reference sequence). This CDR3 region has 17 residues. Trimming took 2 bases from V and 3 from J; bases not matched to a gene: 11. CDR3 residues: CASSFRRQGRNTDTQYF. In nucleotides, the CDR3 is TGTGCCAGCAGCTTCCGCAGACAGGGGAGGAATACAGATACGCAGTATTTT.

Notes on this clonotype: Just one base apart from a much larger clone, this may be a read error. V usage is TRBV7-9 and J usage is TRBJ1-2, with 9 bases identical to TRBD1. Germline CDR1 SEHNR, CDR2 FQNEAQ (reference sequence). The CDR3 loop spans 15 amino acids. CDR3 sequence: CASSGGQGTPYGDTF. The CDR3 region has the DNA TGTGCCAGCAGCGGAGGACAGGGGACTCCCTATGGCGACACCTTC.

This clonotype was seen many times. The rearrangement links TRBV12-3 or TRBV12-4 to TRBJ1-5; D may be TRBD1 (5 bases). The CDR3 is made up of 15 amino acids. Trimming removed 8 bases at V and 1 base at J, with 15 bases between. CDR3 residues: CASHYSEGSNQPQHF. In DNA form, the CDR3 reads TGTGCCAGCCATTATTCGGAGGGGAGCAATCAGCCCCAGCATTTT.

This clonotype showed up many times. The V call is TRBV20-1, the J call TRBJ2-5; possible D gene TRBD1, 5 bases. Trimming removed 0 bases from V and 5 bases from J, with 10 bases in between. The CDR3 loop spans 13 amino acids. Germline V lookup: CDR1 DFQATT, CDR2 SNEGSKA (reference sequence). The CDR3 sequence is CSARDWKGETQYF. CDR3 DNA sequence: TGCAGTGCTAGAGACTGGAAGGGGGAGACCCAGTACTTC.

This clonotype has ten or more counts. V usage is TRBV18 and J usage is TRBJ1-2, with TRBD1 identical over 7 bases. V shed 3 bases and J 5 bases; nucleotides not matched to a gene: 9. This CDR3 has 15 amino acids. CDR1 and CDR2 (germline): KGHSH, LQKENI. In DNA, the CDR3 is TGTGCCAGCTCACCTCGACAGGGATGGCCATATGGCTACACCTTC. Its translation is CASSPRQGWPYGYTF. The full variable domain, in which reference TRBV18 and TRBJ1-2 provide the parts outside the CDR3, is NAGVMQNPRHLVRRRGQEARLRCSPMKGHSHVYWYRQLPEEGLKFMVYLQKENIIDESGMPKERFSAEFPKEGPSILRIQQVVRGDSAAYFCASSPRQGWPYGYTFGSGTRLTVV.

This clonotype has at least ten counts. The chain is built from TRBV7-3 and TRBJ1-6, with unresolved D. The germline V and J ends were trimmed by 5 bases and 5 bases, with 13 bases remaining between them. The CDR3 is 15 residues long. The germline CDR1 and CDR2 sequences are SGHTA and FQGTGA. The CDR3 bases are TGTGCCAGCAGCCCTTCCGGACCCAATAATTCACCCCTCCACTTT. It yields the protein CASSPSGPNNSPLHF.

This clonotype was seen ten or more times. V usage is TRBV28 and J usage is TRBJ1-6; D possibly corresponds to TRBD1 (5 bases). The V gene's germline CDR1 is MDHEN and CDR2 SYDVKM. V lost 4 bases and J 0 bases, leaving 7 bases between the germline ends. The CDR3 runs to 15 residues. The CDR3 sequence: CASSYDSSYNSPLHF. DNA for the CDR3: TGTGCCAGCAGTTATGACAGCTCCTATAATTCACCCCTCCACTTT.